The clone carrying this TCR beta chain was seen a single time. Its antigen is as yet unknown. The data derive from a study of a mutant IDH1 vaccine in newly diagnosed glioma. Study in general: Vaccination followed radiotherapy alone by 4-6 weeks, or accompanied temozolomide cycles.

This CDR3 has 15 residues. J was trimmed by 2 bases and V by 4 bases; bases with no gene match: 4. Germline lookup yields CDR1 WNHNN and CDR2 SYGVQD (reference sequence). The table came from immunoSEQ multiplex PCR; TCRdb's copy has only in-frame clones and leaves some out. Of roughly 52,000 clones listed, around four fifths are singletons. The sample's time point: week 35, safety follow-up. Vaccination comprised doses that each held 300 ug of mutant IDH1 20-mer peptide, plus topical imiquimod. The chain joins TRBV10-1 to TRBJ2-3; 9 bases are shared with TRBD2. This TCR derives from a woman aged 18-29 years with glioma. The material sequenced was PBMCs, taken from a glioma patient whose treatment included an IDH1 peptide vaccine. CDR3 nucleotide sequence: TGCGCCAGCAGTGTAGGGACTAGCCTCACAGATACGCAGTATTTT. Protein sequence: CASSVGTSLTDTQYF.